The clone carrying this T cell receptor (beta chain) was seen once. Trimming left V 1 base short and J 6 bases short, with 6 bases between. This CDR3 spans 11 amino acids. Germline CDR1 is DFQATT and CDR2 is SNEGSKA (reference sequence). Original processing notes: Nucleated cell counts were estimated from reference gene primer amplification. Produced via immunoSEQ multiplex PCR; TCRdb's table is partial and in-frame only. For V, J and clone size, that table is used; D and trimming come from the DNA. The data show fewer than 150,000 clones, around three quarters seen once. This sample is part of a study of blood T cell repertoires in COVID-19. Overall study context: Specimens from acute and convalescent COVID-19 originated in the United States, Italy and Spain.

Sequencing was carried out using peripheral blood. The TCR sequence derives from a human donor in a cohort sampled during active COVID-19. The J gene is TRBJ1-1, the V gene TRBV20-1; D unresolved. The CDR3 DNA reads TGCAGTGCTAGAGGTGAGGCTGAAGCTTTCTTT. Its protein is CSARGEAEAFF.